What follows are 3 T cell receptor beta chains derived from one specimen sequenced in a study of T-cell memory formation after mild COVID-19. MiXCR, run by TCRdb on the 5' RACE reads, gives a single entry per CDR3 protein. Of about 290,000 distinct CDR3 sequences in the sample, around 15% were seen once. The sample was PBMCs or a T cell subset sorted from them (not recorded which). These receptors all stem from a man aged 18 to 30 who had mild COVID-19 (a few samples of this study predate the infection). Cell type and time point are not known.

The V and J genes are TRBV7-9 and TRBJ1-2; 7 positions agree with TRBD1. This CDR3 contains 15 residues. The J segment lost 2 bases and the V segment lost 4 bases, leaving 7 bases of the junction unmatched. In germline, CDR1 is SEHNR, CDR2 FQNEAQ (reference sequence). CDR3 residues: CASSSTGPSNYGYTF. The CDR3 region has the DNA TGTGCCAGCAGCTCGACAGGGCCGTCGAACTATGGCTACACCTTC.

DNA for the CDR3: TGTGCCAGCAGGCAAGACCGGGGACAGGGGAGTACTGAAGCTTTCTTT. This translates into CASRQDRGQGSTEAFF. This sequence joins TRBV5-6 and TRBJ1-1; 10 bases agree with TRBD1. CDR1 is SGHDT, CDR2 YYEEEE, per germline. Trimming removed 5 bases from V and 5 bases from J; junction bases left unmatched: 12. This CDR3 is built from 16 residues. The full variable domain, rest sourced from reference TRBV5-6 and TRBJ1-1, is DAGVTQSPTHLIKTRGQQVTLRCSPKSGHDTVSWYQQALGQGPQFIFQYYEEEERQRGNFPDRFSGHQFPNYSSELNVNALLLGDSALYLCASRQDRGQGSTEAFFGQGTRLTVV.

This clonotype has more than one count but fewer than ten. The chain employs TRBV20-1 and TRBJ1-1; 7 bases match TRBD1. V dropped 1 base and J dropped 4; count of bases not matched to a gene: 9. Germline lookup yields CDR1 DFQATT and CDR2 SNEGSKA (reference sequence). The CDR3 sequence is 15 residues long. CDR3 protein: CSARAHRGIGTEAFF. CDR3 sequence (DNA): TGCAGTGCTAGAGCCCACAGGGGTATAGGCACTGAAGCTTTCTTT.